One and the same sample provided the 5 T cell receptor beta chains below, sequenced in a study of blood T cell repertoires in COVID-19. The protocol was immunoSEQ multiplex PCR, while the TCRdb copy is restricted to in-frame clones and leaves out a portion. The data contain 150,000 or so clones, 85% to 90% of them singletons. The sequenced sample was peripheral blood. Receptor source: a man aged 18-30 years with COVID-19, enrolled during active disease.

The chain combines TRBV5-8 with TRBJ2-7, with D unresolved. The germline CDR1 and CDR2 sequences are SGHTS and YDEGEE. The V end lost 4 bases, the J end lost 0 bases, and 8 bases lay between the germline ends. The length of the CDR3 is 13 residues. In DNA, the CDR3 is TGTGCCAGCAGCGCGCACCTCTCCTACGAGCAGTACTTC. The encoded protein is CASSAHLSYEQYF.

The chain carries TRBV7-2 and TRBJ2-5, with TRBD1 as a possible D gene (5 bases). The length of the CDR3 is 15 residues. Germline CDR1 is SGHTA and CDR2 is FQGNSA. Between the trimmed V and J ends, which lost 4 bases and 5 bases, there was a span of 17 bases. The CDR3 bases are TGTGCCAGCAGCTCCGATAGGGGTGAGGCGGAGACCCAGTACTTC. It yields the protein CASSSDRGEAETQYF.

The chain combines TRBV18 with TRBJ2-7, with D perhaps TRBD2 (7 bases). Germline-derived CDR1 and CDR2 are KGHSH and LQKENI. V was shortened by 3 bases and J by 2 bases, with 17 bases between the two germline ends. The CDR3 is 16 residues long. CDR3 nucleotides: TGTGCCAGCTCACCTTCGGGGGGCCCTCGGACCTACGAGCAGTACTTC. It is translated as CASSPSGGPRTYEQYF.

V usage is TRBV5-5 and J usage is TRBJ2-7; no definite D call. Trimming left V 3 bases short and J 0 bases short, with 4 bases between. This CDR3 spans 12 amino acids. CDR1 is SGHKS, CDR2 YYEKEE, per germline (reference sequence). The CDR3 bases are TGTGCCAGCAGCTATAGCTCCTACGAGCAGTACTTC. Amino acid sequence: CASSYSSYEQYF.

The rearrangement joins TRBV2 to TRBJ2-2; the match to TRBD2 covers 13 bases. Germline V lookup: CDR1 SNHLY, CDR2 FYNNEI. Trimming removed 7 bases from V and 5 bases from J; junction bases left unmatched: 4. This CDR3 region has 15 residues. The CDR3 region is CASTGGLAGTGELFF. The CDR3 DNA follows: TGTGCCAGCACCGGGGGACTAGCGGGAACCGGGGAGCTGTTTTTT.